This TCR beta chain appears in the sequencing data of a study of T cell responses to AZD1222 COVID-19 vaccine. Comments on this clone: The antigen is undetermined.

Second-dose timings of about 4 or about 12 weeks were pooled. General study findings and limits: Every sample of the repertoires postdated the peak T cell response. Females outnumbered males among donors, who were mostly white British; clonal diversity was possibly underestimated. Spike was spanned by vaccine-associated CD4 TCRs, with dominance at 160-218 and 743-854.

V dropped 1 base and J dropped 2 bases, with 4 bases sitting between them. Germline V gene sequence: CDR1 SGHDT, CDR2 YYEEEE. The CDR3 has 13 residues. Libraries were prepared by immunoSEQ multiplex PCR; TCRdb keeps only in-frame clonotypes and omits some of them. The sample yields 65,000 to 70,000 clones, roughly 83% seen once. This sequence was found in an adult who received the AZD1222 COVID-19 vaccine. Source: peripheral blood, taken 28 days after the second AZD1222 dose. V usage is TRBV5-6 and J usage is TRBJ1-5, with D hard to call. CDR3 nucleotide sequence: TGTGCCAGCAGCTTGCTAGGCAATCAGCCCCAGCATTTT. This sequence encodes CASSLLGNQPQHF.